This TCR beta chain was profiled in a study of T cell repertoires in ileal Crohn's disease. Background on the study: Surgery for a complication: stricturing in 61%, penetrating in about 39%. M0 samples are biopsies from inflamed ileum in the resection specimen. The study's findings and limits: Compared with CD4 T cells, sorted CD8 cells carried more expanded clones.

The time point here: inflamed ileum from the surgical specimen. Adults with ileal or ileocolonic Crohn's disease and an indication for resection were eligible. Comments on this clone: Its target is unknown.

V was clipped by 6 bases and J by 2 bases; unmatched bases: 10. Germline values: CDR1 MNHEY, CDR2 SMNVEV (reference sequence). The CDR3 is 16 amino acids. The assay was immunoSEQ multiplex PCR, and TCRdb's table has in-frame clones only and misses some. The sample contains 9,500 to 12,000 clones, more than 75% of which appear only once. The receptor was derived from an adult with Crohn's disease. Input material: ileal tissue. The chain joins TRBV27 to TRBJ2-1, with TRBD2 matching over 7 bases. Here the CDR3 DNA reads TGTGCCAGCAGCATAGCTAGAGCGGGAACCTACAATGAGCAGTTCTTC. It encodes CASSIARAGTYNEQFF.